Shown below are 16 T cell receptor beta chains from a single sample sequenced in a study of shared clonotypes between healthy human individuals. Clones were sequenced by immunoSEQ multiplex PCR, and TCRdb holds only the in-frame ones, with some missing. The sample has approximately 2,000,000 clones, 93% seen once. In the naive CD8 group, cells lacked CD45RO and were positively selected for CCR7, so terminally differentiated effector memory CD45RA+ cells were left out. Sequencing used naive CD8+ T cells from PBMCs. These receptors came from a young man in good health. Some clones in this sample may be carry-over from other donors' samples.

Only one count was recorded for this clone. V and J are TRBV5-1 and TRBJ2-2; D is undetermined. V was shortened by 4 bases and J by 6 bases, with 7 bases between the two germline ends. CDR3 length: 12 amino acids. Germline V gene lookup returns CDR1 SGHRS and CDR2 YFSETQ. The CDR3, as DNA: TGCGCCAGCAGCGATGAGTCCGGGGAGCTGTTTTTT. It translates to CASSDESGELFF. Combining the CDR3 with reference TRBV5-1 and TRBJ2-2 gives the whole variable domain KAGVTQTPRYLIKTRGQQVTLSCSPISGHRSVSWYQQTPGQGLQFLFEYFSETQRNKGNFPGRFSGRQFSNSRSEMNVSTLELGDSALYLCASSDESGELFFGEGSRLTVL.

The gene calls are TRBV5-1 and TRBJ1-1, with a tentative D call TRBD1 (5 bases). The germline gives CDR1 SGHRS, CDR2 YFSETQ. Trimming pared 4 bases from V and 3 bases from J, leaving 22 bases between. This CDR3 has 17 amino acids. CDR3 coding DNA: TGCGCCAGCAGCGACCCGAGGGGAGACCCGGATCACACTGAAGCTTTCTTT. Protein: CASSDPRGDPDHTEAFF.

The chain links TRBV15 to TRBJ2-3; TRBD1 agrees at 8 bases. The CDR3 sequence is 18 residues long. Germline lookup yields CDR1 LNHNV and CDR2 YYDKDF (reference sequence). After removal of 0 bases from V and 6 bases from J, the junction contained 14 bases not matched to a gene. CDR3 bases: TGTGCCACCAGCAGAGACCTAACCGCAGGGGGCGCGATGGATACGCAGTATTTT. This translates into CATSRDLTAGGAMDTQYF. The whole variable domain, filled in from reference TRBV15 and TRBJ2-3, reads DAMVIQNPRYQVTQFGKPVTLSCSQTLNHNVMYWYQQKSSQAPKLLFHYYDKDFNNEADTPDNFQSRRPNTSFCFLDIRSPGLGDTAMYLCATSRDLTAGGAMDTQYFGPGTRLTVL.

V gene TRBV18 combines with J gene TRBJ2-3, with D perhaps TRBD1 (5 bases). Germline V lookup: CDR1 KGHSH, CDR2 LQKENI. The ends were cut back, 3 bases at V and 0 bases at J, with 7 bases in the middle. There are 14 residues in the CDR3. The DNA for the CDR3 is TGTGCCAGCTCACCGACAGAGAGCACAGATACGCAGTATTTT. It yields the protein CASSPTESTDTQYF.

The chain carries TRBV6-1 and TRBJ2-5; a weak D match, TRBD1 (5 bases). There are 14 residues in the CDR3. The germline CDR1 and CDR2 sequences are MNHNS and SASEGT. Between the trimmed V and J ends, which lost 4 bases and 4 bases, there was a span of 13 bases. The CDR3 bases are TGTGCCAGCAGTGCCAGACAGCCTCGAGAGACCCAGTACTTC. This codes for CASSARQPRETQYF.

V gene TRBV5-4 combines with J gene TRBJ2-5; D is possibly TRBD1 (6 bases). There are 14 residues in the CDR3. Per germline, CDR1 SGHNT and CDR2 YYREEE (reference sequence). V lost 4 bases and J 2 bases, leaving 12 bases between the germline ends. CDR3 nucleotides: TGTGCCAGCAGCATAGACAGGACGCAAGAGACCCAGTACTTC. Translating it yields CASSIDRTQETQYF.

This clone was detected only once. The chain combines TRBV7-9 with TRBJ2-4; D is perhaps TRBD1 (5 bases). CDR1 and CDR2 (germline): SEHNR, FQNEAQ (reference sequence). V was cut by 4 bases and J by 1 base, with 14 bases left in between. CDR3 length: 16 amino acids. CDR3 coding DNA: TGTGCCAGCAGCTCTATAGGGTCAGGGGCCAAAAACATTCAGTACTTC. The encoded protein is CASSSIGSGAKNIQYF.

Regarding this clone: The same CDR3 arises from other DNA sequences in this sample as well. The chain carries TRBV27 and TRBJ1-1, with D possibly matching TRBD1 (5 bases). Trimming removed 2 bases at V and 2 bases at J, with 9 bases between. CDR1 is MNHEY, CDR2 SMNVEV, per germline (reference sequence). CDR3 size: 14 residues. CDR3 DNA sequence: TGTGCCAGCAGTTTAAGGGACCTAAACACTGAAGCTTTCTTT. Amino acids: CASSLRDLNTEAFF.

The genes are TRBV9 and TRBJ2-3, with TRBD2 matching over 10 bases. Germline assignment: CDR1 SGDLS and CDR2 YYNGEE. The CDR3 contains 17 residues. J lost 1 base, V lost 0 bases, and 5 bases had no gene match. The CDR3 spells CASSVVAGLAGTDTQYF. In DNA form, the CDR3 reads TGTGCCAGCAGCGTAGTAGCCGGACTAGCGGGCACAGATACGCAGTATTTT.

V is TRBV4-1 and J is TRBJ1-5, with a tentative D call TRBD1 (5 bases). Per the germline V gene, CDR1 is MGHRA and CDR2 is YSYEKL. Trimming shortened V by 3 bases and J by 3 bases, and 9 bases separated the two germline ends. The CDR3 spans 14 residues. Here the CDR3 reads CASSHGGNNQPQHF. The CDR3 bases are TGCGCCAGCAGCCACGGGGGGAACAATCAGCCCCAGCATTTT.

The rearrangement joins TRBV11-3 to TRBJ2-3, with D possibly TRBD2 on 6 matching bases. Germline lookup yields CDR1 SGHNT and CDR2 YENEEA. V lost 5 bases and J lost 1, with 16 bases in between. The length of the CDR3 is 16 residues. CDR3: CASSPRRGSGTDTQYF. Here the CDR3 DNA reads TGTGCCAGCAGCCCCCGTCGGGGGAGCGGCACAGATACGCAGTATTTT. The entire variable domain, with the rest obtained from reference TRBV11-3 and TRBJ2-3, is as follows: EAGVVQSPRYKIIEKKQPVAFWCNPISGHNTLYWYLQNLGQGPELLIRYENEEAVDDSQLPKDRFSAERLKGVDSTLKIQPAELGDSAVYLCASSPRRGSGTDTQYFGPGTRLTVL.

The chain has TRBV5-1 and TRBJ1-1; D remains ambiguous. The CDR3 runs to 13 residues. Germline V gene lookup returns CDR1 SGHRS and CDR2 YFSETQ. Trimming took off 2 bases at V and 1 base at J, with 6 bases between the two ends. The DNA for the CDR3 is TGCGCCAGCAGCTTTTACGGGAACACTGAAGCTTTCTTT. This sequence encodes CASSFYGNTEAFF. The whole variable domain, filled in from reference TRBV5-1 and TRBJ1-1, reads KAGVTQTPRYLIKTRGQQVTLSCSPISGHRSVSWYQQTPGQGLQFLFEYFSETQRNKGNFPGRFSGRQFSNSRSEMNVSTLELGDSALYLCASSFYGNTEAFFGQGTRLTVV.

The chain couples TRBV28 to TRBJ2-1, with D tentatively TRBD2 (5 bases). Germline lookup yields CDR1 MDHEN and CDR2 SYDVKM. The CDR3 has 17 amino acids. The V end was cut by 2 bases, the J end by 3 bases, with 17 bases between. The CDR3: CASSLPIAIGVYNEQFF. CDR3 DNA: TGTGCCAGCAGTTTACCCATAGCGATCGGGGTCTACAATGAGCAGTTCTTC.

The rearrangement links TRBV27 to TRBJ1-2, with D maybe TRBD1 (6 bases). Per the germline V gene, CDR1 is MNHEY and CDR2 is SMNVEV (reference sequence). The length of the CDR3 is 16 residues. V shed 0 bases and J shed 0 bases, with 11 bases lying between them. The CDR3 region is CASSLSPGAPNYGYTF. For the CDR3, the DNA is TGTGCCAGCAGTTTATCTCCGGGGGCCCCTAACTATGGCTACACCTTC.

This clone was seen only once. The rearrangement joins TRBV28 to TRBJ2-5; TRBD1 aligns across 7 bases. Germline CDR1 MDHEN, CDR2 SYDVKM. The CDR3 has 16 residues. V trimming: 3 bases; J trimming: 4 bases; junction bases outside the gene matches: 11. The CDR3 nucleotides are TGTGCCAGCAGTTTGGAGGACAGGTGGGGTCTAGAGACCCAGTACTTC. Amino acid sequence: CASSLEDRWGLETQYF.

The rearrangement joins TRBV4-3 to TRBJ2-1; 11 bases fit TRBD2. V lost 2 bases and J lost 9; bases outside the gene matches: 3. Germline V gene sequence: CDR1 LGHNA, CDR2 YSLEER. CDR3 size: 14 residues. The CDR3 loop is CASSQLLAGAEQFF. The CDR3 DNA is TGCGCCAGCAGCCAACTACTAGCGGGAGCTGAGCAGTTCTTC.